This T cell receptor beta chain comes out of a study of shared clonotypes between healthy human individuals. Turning to the study itself: A donor's plate count was three for CD4 naive and three for CD4 memory; CD8 naive had two and CD8 memory one.

Regarding the study as a whole: Several donors held around 5% of naive CD4 clonotypes in common.

A 200 ng quantity of DNA, tens of thousands of T cell genomes, went into the sorted-subset replicate PCRs. Libraries were prepared by immunoSEQ multiplex PCR; TCRdb keeps only in-frame clonotypes and omits some of them. The profile shows about 1.5 million clones, approximately 98% of them singletons. Regarding this clone: Its antigen remains unidentified.

Germline loops: CDR1 MNHEY, CDR2 SVGAGI. Trimming removed 5 bases at V and 1 base at J, with 5 bases between. This CDR3 contains 13 residues. Sequencing was carried out using naive CD4+ T cells sorted from blood. Subset defined: CD45RA+ positively selected. V is TRBV6-5 and J is TRBJ2-2, with D unclear. This clonotype was obtained from a man younger than 45 in good health. The CDR3, as DNA: TGTGCCAGCAGTCCGGAGAACACCGGGGAGCTGTTTTTT. It yields the protein CASSPENTGELFF.